The entry below gives a single T cell receptor (beta chain) sequence along with its context. This sample is part of a study of cytomegalovirus exposure and HLA in healthy donors. The primer mix had 60 Vbeta and 13 Jbeta primers. Repertoires were generated with immunoSEQ multiplex PCR, while TCRdb's copy carries only in-frame clones and drops some. The table includes about 160,000 clones, 65% to 85% detected once. V lost 3 bases, J lost 2 bases, and 7 bases lay in between. CDR1 is SGDLS, CDR2 YYNGEE, per germline. This CDR3 has 13 residues. The receptor was derived from a male donor in good health and CMV-seropositive. V usage is TRBV9 and J usage is TRBJ2-3; D is uncertain. The sequenced material came from PBMCs. For the CDR3, the DNA is TGTGCCAGCAGCGCCCGACTCACAGATACGCAGTATTTT. This gives the protein CASSARLTDTQYF.